This entry lists 25 T cell receptor beta chains sequenced from one sample in a study of T cells in localized non-small cell lung cancer. TCRdb's copy holds only in-frame clones and misses some; the assay was immunoSEQ multiplex PCR. The data contain about 26,000 clones, 81% of them singletons. The starting material was peripheral blood, obtained before any cancer treatment. All receptors derive from a man aged 40 to 70 with stage III squamous cell lung carcinoma.

V and J are TRBV9 and TRBJ2-5; TRBD1 matches 7 bases. This CDR3 comprises 17 residues. Per the germline V gene, CDR1 is SGDLS and CDR2 is YYNGEE. The trim removed 1 base at V and 4 bases at J, leaving 13 bases unmatched. CDR3 sequence: CASSVSFITGAGETQYF. The CDR3 DNA reads as TGTGCCAGCAGCGTATCTTTTATAACAGGGGCCGGAGAGACCCAGTACTTC.

As DNA, the CDR3 is TGTGCCACCAGCAGGTCGCCGGGTAGCACCAAGAACACCGGGGAGCTGTTTTTT. Protein sequence: CATSRSPGSTKNTGELFF. V gene TRBV15 combines with J gene TRBJ2-2; D not certain. The V and J ends lost 3 bases and 1 base respectively, with 18 bases between them. The germline V gene encodes CDR1 LNHNV and CDR2 YYDKDF (reference sequence). The CDR3 sequence is 18 residues long.

CDR3 bases: TGCGCCAGCAGCTTGGGACAGTCAACTAATGAAAAACTGTTTTTT. Protein product: CASSLGQSTNEKLFF. The rearrangement links TRBV5-1 to TRBJ1-4; a possible D gene is TRBD1 (5 bases). Per the germline V gene, CDR1 is SGHRS and CDR2 is YFSETQ. V lost 0 bases, J lost 0 bases, and 6 bases lay in between. The CDR3 sequence is 15 residues long.

The chain joins TRBV30 to TRBJ2-6, with D unresolved. The CDR3 extends over 14 amino acids. Germline V gene lookup returns CDR1 GTSNPN and CDR2 SVGIG (reference sequence). V lost 5 bases to trimming and J lost 0 bases, with 8 bases between them. The CDR3 is CAWVAISGANVLTF. For the CDR3, the DNA is TGTGCCTGGGTCGCAATCTCTGGGGCCAACGTCCTGACTTTC.

The chain has TRBV10-1 and TRBJ1-3; maybe TRBD1 (6 bases). Trimming cost V 6 bases and J 4 bases, with 10 bases left between them. The germline V gene encodes CDR1 WNHNN and CDR2 SYGVQD (reference sequence). This CDR3 has 13 amino acids. As DNA, the CDR3 is TGCGCCAGCAGGGACAGTGGCGGAAACACCATATATTTT. Residues: CASRDSGGNTIYF.

The rearrangement joins TRBV19 to TRBJ1-1, with TRBD1 as a possible D gene (5 bases). The V gene's germline CDR1 is LNHDA and CDR2 SQIVND (reference sequence). The CDR3 consists of 14 residues. V was shortened by 3 bases and J by 4 bases, with 12 bases between the two germline ends. The CDR3 region is CASSIWAGRTEAFF. DNA for the CDR3: TGTGCCAGTAGTATCTGGGCAGGGCGCACTGAAGCTTTCTTT.

This chain connects TRBV19 to TRBJ1-3; D gene uncertain. This CDR3 has 13 residues. Trimming took 0 bases from V and 4 from J, leaving 4 bases between them. Germline CDR1 is LNHDA and CDR2 is SQIVND (reference sequence). CDR3 nucleotide sequence: TGTGCCAGTAGTATAGAAAGAGGAAACACCATATATTTT. It codes for CASSIERGNTIYF.

The chain links TRBV13 to TRBJ2-7; D unresolved. This CDR3 contains 15 residues. Trimming stripped 3 bases from V and 0 bases from J, with 12 bases between. Per germline, CDR1 PRHDT and CDR2 FYEKMQ (reference sequence). CDR3 sequence reads: CASSFSAENSYEQYF. The DNA of the CDR3 is TGTGCCAGCAGCTTTTCGGCGGAGAACTCCTACGAGCAGTACTTC.

The CDR3 DNA reads as TGTGCCAGCAGTTTAAGCTCCGGGGGGGCGAATGAGCAGTTCTTC. Encoded protein: CASSLSSGGANEQFF. The J gene is TRBJ2-1, the V gene TRBV25-1, with 8 bases matching TRBD2. Unmatched junction bases numbered 10, after V lost 5 bases and J lost 7 bases. Germline-derived CDR1 and CDR2 are MGHDK and SYGVNS. There are 15 residues in the CDR3.

In this sample, this clone turned up once. V and J are TRBV5-1 and TRBJ1-2; D is ambiguous. V lost 0 bases, J lost 3 bases, and 6 bases lay in between. This CDR3 spans 13 amino acids. Germline CDR1 is SGHRS and CDR2 is YFSETQ. The CDR3 loop is CASSLAEDYGYTF. CDR3 nucleotides: TGCGCCAGCAGCTTGGCTGAGGACTATGGCTACACCTTC.

The rearrangement joins TRBV9 to TRBJ2-5; maybe TRBD2 (5 bases). The CDR3 covers 15 residues. Trimming cost V 3 bases and J 3 bases, with 15 bases left between them. Per the germline V gene, CDR1 is SGDLS and CDR2 is YYNGEE. The CDR3, as DNA: TGTGCCAGCAGCGCTACCCCCGGGAAGGAAGAGACCCAGTACTTC. It specifies CASSATPGKEETQYF.

The chain employs TRBV7-3 and TRBJ2-3, with a tentative D call TRBD2 (6 bases). Per germline, CDR1 SGHTA and CDR2 FQGTGA. V was shortened by 2 bases and J by 12 bases, with 15 bases between the two germline ends. CDR3 length: 13 amino acids. The CDR3 sequence is CASSLGLQLEQYF. CDR3 DNA sequence: TGTGCCAGCAGCTTAGGACTACAGCTGGAACAGTATTTT.

V and J are TRBV30 and TRBJ2-3; the D is unclear. Per germline, CDR1 GTSNPN and CDR2 SVGIG (reference sequence). The V gene lost 2 bases and the J gene lost 1 base, with 19 bases spanning the gap. This CDR3 region has 17 residues. The CDR3 DNA reads as TGTGCCTGGAGTAAAACCGTCGGCCTTGTAGGCACAGATACGCAGTATTTT. Its translation is CAWSKTVGLVGTDTQYF.

This chain links TRBV5-5 with TRBJ2-7; 9 nucleotides line up with TRBD1. This CDR3 contains 15 residues. Trimming at V came to 1 base and at J to 5 bases, leaving 7 bases not matched to a gene. Germline lookup yields CDR1 SGHKS and CDR2 YYEKEE (reference sequence). Here the CDR3 reads CASSLLLRTGDEQYF. CDR3 DNA: TGTGCCAGCAGCTTGCTGTTACGGACAGGGGACGAGCAGTACTTC. The variable domain in full, with the rest retrieved from reference TRBV5-5 and TRBJ2-7, is DAGVTQSPTHLIKTRGQQVTLRCSPISGHKSVSWYQQVLGQGPQFIFQYYEKEERGRGNFPDRFSARQFPNYSSELNVNALLLGDSALYLCASSLLLRTGDEQYFGPGTRLTVT.

This chain joins TRBV6-5 and TRBJ1-2; possibly TRBD1 for D (6 bases). V lost 6 bases and J lost 5, with 19 bases in between. The CDR3 has 15 residues. Germline values: CDR1 MNHEY, CDR2 SVGAGI. CDR3 residues: CASRSRQDGAYGYTF. CDR3 coding DNA: TGTGCCAGCAGGTCCCGACAGGACGGGGCTTATGGCTACACCTTC.

The chain combines TRBV9 with TRBJ2-7, with TRBD1 identical over 7 bases. The germline V gene has CDR1 SGDLS and CDR2 YYNGEE. The CDR3 is made up of 14 amino acids. J was trimmed by 6 bases and V by 4 bases; bases with no gene match: 10. Here the CDR3 reads CASSSSGTEGEQYF. DNA of the CDR3: TGTGCCAGCAGCTCCTCCGGGACAGAAGGCGAGCAGTACTTC.

The rearrangement uses TRBV5-8 and TRBJ1-6, with D unclear. Per the germline V gene, CDR1 is SGHTS and CDR2 is YDEGEE. The CDR3 totals 13 residues. The V end lost 4 bases, the J end lost 7 bases, and 9 bases lay between the germline ends. CDR3 nucleotide sequence: TGTGCCAGCAGCCTGGCGGGGAATTCACCCCTCCACTTT. Translation: CASSLAGNSPLHF.

The gene calls are TRBV7-3 and TRBJ2-3, with 8 bases that match TRBD2. CDR3 length: 15 residues. V was clipped by 5 bases and J by 6 bases; unmatched bases: 10. The V gene's germline CDR1 is SGHTA and CDR2 FQGTGA. The CDR3 nucleotides read TGTGCCAGCAGCACTACTAGCGGAATTGTTGATACGCAGTATTTT. Its protein product is CASSTTSGIVDTQYF. Full variable domain (outside the CDR3, taken from reference TRBV7-3 and TRBJ2-3): GAGVSQTPSNKVTEKGKYVELRCDPISGHTALYWYRQSLGQGPEFLIYFQGTGAADDSGLPNDRFFAVRPEGSVSTLKIQRTERGDSAVYLCASSTTSGIVDTQYFGPGTRLTVL.

The chain has TRBV29-1 and TRBJ2-2, with a weak D call TRBD1 (5 bases). The CDR3 totals 14 residues. V was pared by 3 bases and J by 6 bases, with 14 bases between. The V gene's germline CDR1 is SQVTM and CDR2 ANQGSEA. The CDR3, as DNA: TGCAGCGTTGACCCGCAGGGCAGGGCCGGGGAGCTGTTTTTT. It encodes CSVDPQGRAGELFF.

V and J are TRBV11-2 and TRBJ1-3; D not resolved. The ends were cut back, 5 bases at V and 4 bases at J, with 12 bases in the middle. Germline V gives CDR1 SGHAT, CDR2 FQNNGV. This CDR3 is 14 amino acids long. CDR3 DNA sequence: TGTGCCAGCAGCGCGGCTGTGGGAGGAAACACCATATATTTT. Its translation: CASSAAVGGNTIYF.

The chain uses TRBV5-1 and TRBJ2-6; D perhaps matches TRBD1 (5 bases). V shed 2 bases and J shed 0 bases, with 9 bases lying between them. CDR3 size: 16 residues. CDR1 and CDR2 from the germline V gene are SGHRS and YFSETQ. The CDR3: CASSLDSASGANVLTF. The CDR3 coding sequence is TGCGCCAGCAGCTTAGACAGCGCCTCTGGGGCCAACGTCCTGACTTTC.

The chain is built from TRBV9 and TRBJ1-1; the D is unclear. The CDR3 consists of 14 residues. Per germline, CDR1 SGDLS and CDR2 YYNGEE. V dropped 3 bases and J dropped 3 bases, with 12 bases sitting between them. Here the CDR3 reads CASSATPHDTEAFF. In nucleotides, the CDR3 is TGTGCCAGCAGCGCCACCCCCCATGACACTGAAGCTTTCTTT.

The chain uses TRBV28 and TRBJ2-2; D is ambiguous. The length of the CDR3 is 13 residues. With 7 bases removed from V and 0 bases from J, the gap between germline ends came to 6 bases. Germline V gives CDR1 MDHEN, CDR2 SYDVKM. The CDR3 loop is CASTDANTGELFF. The CDR3 coding sequence is TGTGCCAGCACGGACGCGAACACCGGGGAGCTGTTTTTT.

V is TRBV2 and J is TRBJ1-4, with TRBD1 identical over 7 bases. The V gene's germline CDR1 is SNHLY and CDR2 FYNNEI. With 8 bases clipped from V and 1 base from J, the junction kept 7 bases outside the gene matches. The CDR3 sequence is 15 residues long. CDR3 loop: CASWDSRITNEKLFF. CDR3 nucleotide sequence: TGTGCCAGCTGGGACAGCCGAATAACTAATGAAAAACTGTTTTTT.

V and J are TRBV9 and TRBJ1-1; 7 bases map to TRBD1. CDR1 and CDR2 (germline): SGDLS, YYNGEE. The J segment lost 4 bases and the V segment lost 4 bases, leaving 10 bases of the junction unmatched. This CDR3 spans 15 amino acids. CDR3 amino acids: CASSSRQGGSTEAFF. The CDR3 nucleotides are TGTGCCAGCAGCAGTAGACAGGGAGGGAGCACTGAAGCTTTCTTT.